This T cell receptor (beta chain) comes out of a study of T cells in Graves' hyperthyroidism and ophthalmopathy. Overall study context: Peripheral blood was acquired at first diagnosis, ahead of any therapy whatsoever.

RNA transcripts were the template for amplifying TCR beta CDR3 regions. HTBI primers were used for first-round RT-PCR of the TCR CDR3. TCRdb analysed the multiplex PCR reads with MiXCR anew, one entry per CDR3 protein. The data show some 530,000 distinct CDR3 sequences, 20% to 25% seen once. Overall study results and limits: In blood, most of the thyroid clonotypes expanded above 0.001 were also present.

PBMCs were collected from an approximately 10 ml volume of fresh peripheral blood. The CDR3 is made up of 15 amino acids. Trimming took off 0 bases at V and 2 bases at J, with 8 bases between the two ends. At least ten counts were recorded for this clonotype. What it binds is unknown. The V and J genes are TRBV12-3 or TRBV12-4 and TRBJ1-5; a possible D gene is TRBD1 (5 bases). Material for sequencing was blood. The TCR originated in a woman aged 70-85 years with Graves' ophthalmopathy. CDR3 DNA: TGTGCCAGCAGTTTAGCTACAGGCGGCAATCAGCCCCAGCATTTT. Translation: CASSLATGGNQPQHF.